One sample yielded the 11 T cell receptor beta chains listed below, sequenced in a study of blood T cell repertoires in COVID-19. Sequenced by immunoSEQ multiplex PCR; TCRdb stores in-frame clones only, minus some. The data hold 200,000 to 250,000 clones, with around 80% observed a single time. Input material: peripheral blood. These receptors all stem from a woman aged 60-70 years who had recovered from COVID-19.

The V call is TRBV13, the J call TRBJ1-2; D is unresolved. This CDR3 is 14 amino acids long. Per the germline V gene, CDR1 is PRHDT and CDR2 is FYEKMQ (reference sequence). V dropped 0 bases and J dropped 2 bases, with 7 bases sitting between them. The CDR3 coding sequence is TGTGCCAGCAGCTTAGGGACAAGCAACTATGGCTACACCTTC. Its protein is CASSLGTSNYGYTF.

Points on this clone: Its ends do not fully match the called genes, so a read error is possible. DNA of the CDR3: TGCGCCAGCAGCCAAGGTGTTGTACTCTGGGACACCCACACTGAAGCTTTGGTCTTT. Translation gives CASSQGVVLWDTHTEALVF. J is TRBJ1-1 and V is TRBV4-3, with a tentative D call TRBD1 (6 bases). The CDR3 extends over 19 amino acids. CDR1 and CDR2 (germline): LGHNA, YSLEER.

This clone has only one observation. The chain uses TRBV5-1 and TRBJ2-1; TRBD1 matches at 8 bases. Trimming at V came to 6 bases and at J to 3 bases, leaving 8 bases not matched to a gene. The CDR3 contains 15 residues. CDR1 SGHRS and CDR2 YFSETQ come from the germline V gene. CDR3 sequence (DNA): TGCGCCAGCAAAGGATGGACAGGGAGCTACAATGAGCAGTTCTTC. Translated, it gives CASKGWTGSYNEQFF.

The rearrangement links TRBV5-4 to TRBJ1-2, with D possibly matching TRBD1 (5 bases). Trimming shortened V by 0 bases and J by 13 bases, and 13 bases separated the two germline ends. Germline V CDR1 and CDR2: SGHNT, YYREEE (reference sequence). This CDR3 region has 12 residues. The CDR3 loop is CASSLGMGGCTF. CDR3 nucleotides: TGTGCCAGCAGCTTGGGCATGGGGGGTTGCACCTTC.

The rearrangement joins TRBV10-3 to TRBJ2-4, with 7 bases lining up with TRBD2. Germline loops: CDR1 ENHRY, CDR2 SYGVKD. V shed 0 bases, J shed 5 bases, and the junction held 7 bases outside the gene matches. The CDR3 extends over 16 amino acids. The CDR3 loop reads CAISESGRGGQNIQYF. DNA of the CDR3: TGTGCCATCAGTGAGTCAGGGAGGGGTGGCCAAAACATTCAGTACTTC.

The chain uses TRBV28 and TRBJ1-5, with TRBD1 as a possible D gene (6 bases). Trimming shortened V by 3 bases and J by 5 bases, and 11 bases separated the two germline ends. The CDR3 sequence is 14 residues long. Germline assignment: CDR1 MDHEN and CDR2 SYDVKM. This CDR3 is CASSFRTVDQPQHF. DNA for the CDR3: TGTGCCAGCAGTTTTCGGACAGTAGATCAGCCCCAGCATTTT.

The gene calls are TRBV10-2 and TRBJ1-6; TRBD1 is a possible D gene (6 bases). Germline CDR1 reads WSHSY; CDR2 reads SAAADI. Trimming cost V 9 bases and J 10 bases, with 16 bases left between them. The CDR3 covers 13 residues. The CDR3 DNA follows: TGCGCCAGTCAGGGGAGTCTACGCTCACCCCTCCACTTT. This sequence encodes CASQGSLRSPLHF.

The chain employs TRBV6-5 and TRBJ2-7; 13 bases match TRBD2. Germline trimming cut 6 bases from V and 7 bases from J; bases unmatched to any gene: 9. The germline V gene encodes CDR1 MNHEY and CDR2 SVGAGI. This CDR3 comprises 15 residues. This chain's CDR3 is CASSVLAGGSLEQYF. For the CDR3, the DNA is TGTGCCAGCAGCGTACTAGCGGGGGGGTCCCTTGAGCAGTACTTC.

The chain couples TRBV12-3 or TRBV12-4 to TRBJ1-1; D possibly corresponds to TRBD1 (6 bases). V was clipped by 7 bases and J by 12 bases, with 21 bases between them. There are 13 residues in the CDR3. The CDR3 DNA reads TGTGCCAGCAACCTCGAGCCGGCAGGGGATTCTTTCTTT. Translated, it gives CASNLEPAGDSFF.

In its sample, this clone was seen once. The rearrangement joins TRBV2 to TRBJ1-1, with D hard to call. The CDR3 runs to 14 residues. Deletions cut 3 bases from V and 1 base from J, with 9 bases between. Germline values: CDR1 SNHLY, CDR2 FYNNEI. CDR3 in amino acids: CASSEVLANTEAFF. DNA for the CDR3: TGTGCCAGCAGTGAGGTCCTGGCGAACACTGAAGCTTTCTTT.

The rearrangement links TRBV6-5 to TRBJ1-6; D is uncertain. The germline gives CDR1 MNHEY, CDR2 SVGAGI. There are 14 residues in the CDR3. V lost 6 bases and J 7 bases, leaving 13 bases between the germline ends. The CDR3 DNA reads as TGTGCCAGCAGACGGGTCTTCTTGAATTCACCCCTCCACTTT. This gives the protein CASRRVFLNSPLHF.